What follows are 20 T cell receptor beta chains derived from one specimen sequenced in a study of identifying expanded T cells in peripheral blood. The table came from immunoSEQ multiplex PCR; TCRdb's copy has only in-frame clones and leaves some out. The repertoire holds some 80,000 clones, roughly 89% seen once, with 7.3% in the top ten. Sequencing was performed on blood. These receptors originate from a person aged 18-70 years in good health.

The DNA for the CDR3 is TGTGCCTGGAGTGTAAGGACAGGTAATCAGCCCCAGCATTTT. It yields the protein CAWSVRTGNQPQHF. This sequence joins TRBV30 and TRBJ1-5; TRBD1 matches at 7 bases. Germline V gene sequence: CDR1 GTSNPN, CDR2 SVGIG (reference sequence). Germline trimming cut 0 bases from V and 4 bases from J; bases unmatched to any gene: 3. This CDR3 is 14 amino acids long.

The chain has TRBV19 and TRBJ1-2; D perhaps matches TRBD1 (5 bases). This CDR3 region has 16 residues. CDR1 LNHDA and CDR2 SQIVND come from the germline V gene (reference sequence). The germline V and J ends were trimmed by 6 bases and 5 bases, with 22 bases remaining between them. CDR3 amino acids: CASRGSLVWQGYGYTF. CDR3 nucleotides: TGTGCCAGTAGGGGTAGTCTAGTATGGCAGGGTTATGGCTACACCTTC.

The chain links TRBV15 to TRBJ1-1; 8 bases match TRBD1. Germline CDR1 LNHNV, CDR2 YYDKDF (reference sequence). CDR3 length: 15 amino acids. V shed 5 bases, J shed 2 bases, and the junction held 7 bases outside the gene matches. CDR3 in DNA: TGTGCCACCAGCCGTTCTGGACAGGGAAACACTGAAGCTTTCTTT. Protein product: CATSRSGQGNTEAFF.

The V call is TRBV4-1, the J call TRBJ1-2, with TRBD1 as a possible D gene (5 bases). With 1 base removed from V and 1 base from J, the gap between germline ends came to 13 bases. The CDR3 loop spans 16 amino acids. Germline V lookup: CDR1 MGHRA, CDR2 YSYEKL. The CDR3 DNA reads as TGCGCCAGCAGCCAAGTTGGGCAGGGAAGTAACTATGGCTACACCTTC. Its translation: CASSQVGQGSNYGYTF.

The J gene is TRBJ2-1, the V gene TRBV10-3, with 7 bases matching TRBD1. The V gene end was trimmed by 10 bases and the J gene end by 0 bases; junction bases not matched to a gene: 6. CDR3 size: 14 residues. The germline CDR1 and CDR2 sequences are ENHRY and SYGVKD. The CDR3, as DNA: TGTGCCACCGCCAGGGACAGCTCCTACAATGAGCAGTTCTTC. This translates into CATARDSSYNEQFF.

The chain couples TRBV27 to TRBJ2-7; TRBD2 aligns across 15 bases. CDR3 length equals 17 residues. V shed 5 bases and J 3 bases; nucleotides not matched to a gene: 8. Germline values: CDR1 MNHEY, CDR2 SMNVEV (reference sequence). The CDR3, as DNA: TGTGCCAGCAGTACCCTCGGGACTAGCGGGAGGATCTACGAGCAGTACTTC. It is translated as CASSTLGTSGRIYEQYF.

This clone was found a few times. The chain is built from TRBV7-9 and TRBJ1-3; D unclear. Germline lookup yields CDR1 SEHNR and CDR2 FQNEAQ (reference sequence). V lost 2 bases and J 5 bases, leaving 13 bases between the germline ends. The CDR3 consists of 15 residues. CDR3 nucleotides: TGTGCCAGCAGCTTATTGATAGATGCTCGAAACACCATATATTTT. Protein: CASSLLIDARNTIYF. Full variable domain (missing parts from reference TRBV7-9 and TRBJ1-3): DTGVSQNPRHKITKRGQNVTFRCDPISEHNRLYWYRQTLGQGPEFLTYFQNEAQLEKSRLLSDRFSAERPKGSFSTLEIQRTEQGDSAMYLCASSLLIDARNTIYFGEGSWLTVV.

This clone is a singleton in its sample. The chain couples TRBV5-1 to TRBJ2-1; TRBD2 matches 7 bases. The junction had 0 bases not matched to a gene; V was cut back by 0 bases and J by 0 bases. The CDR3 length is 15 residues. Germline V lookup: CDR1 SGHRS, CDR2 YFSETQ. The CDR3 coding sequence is TGCGCCAGCAGCTTGGGCGGGAGCTCCTACAATGAGCAGTTCTTC. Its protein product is CASSLGGSSYNEQFF. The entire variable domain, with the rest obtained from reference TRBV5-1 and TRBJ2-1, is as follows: KAGVTQTPRYLIKTRGQQVTLSCSPISGHRSVSWYQQTPGQGLQFLFEYFSETQRNKGNFPGRFSGRQFSNSRSEMNVSTLELGDSALYLCASSLGGSSYNEQFFGPGTRLTVL.

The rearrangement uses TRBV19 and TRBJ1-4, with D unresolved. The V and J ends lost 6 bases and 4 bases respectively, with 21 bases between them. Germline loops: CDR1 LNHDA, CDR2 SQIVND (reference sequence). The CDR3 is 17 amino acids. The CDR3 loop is CASSAEIATDLNEKLFF. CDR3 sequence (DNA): TGTGCCAGTAGCGCGGAAATAGCGACGGACCTTAATGAAAAACTGTTTTTT.

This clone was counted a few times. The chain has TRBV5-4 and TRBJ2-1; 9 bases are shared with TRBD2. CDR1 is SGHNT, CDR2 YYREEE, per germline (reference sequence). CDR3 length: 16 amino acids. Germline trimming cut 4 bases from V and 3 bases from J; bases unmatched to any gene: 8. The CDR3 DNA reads TGTGCCAGCAGCCCTGACGTTAGCGGGAGCTACAATGAGCAGTTCTTC. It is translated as CASSPDVSGSYNEQFF.

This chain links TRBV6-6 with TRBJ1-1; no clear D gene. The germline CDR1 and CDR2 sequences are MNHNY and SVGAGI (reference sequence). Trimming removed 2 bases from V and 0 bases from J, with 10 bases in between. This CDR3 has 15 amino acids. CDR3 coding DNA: TGTGCCAGCAGTTACCTCAGTGGCCTGAACACTGAAGCTTTCTTT. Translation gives CASSYLSGLNTEAFF.

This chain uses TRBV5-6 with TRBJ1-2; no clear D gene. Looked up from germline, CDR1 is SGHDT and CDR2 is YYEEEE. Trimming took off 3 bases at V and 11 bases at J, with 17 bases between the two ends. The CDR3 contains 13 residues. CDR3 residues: CASSSPGRARYTF. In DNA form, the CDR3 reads TGTGCCAGCAGCTCGCCCGGACGTGCGCGGTACACCTTC.

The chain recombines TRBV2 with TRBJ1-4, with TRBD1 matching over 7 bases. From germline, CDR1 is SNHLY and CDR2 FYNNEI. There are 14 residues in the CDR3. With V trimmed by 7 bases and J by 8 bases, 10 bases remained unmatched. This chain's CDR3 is CASNPDRVSEKLFF. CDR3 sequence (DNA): TGTGCCAGCAATCCCGACAGGGTATCCGAAAAACTGTTTTTT.

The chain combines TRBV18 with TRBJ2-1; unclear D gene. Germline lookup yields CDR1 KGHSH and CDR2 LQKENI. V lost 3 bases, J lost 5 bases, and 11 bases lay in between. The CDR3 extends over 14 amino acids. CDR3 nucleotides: TGTGCCAGCTCACCTCTCGACGGAAACAATGAGCAGTTCTTC. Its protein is CASSPLDGNNEQFF. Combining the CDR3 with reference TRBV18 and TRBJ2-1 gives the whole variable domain NAGVMQNPRHLVRRRGQEARLRCSPMKGHSHVYWYRQLPEEGLKFMVYLQKENIIDESGMPKERFSAEFPKEGPSILRIQQVVRGDSAAYFCASSPLDGNNEQFFGPGTRLTVL.

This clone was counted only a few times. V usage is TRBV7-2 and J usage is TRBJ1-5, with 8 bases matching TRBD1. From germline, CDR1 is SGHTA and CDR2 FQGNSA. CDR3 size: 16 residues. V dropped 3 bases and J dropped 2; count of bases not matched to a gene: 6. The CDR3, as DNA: TGTGCCAGCAGCTTGGCAGGGGGCATGGGCAATCAGCCCCAGCATTTT. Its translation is CASSLAGGMGNQPQHF. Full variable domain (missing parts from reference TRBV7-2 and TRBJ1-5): GAGVSQSPSNKVTEKGKDVELRCDPISGHTALYWYRQSLGQGLEFLIYFQGNSAPDKSGLPSDRFSAERTGGSVSTLTIQRTQQEDSAVYLCASSLAGGMGNQPQHFGDGTRLSIL.

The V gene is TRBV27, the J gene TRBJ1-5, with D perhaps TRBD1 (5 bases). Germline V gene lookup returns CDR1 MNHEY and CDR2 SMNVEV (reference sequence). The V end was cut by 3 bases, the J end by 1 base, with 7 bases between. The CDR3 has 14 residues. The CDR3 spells CASSLGGSNQPQHF. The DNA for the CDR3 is TGTGCCAGCAGTTTGGGGGGGAGCAATCAGCCCCAGCATTTT.

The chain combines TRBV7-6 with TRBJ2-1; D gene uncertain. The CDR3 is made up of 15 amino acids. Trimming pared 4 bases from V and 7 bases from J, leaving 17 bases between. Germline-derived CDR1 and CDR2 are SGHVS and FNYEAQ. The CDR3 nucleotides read TGTGCCAGCAGCTCGAGACCCTTCGTAAAGAATGAGCAGTTCTTC. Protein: CASSSRPFVKNEQFF.

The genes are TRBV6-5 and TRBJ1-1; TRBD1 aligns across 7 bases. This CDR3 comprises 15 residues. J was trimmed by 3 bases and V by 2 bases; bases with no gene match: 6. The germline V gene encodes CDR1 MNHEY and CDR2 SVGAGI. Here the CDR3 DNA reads TGTGCCAGCAGTTACACAACAGGGGAGGACACTGAAGCTTTCTTT. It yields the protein CASSYTTGEDTEAFF.

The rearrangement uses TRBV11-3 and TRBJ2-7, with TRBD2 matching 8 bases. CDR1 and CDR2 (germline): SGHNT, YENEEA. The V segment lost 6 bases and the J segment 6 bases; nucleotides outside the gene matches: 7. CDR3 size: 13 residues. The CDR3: CASSQSGRSEQYF. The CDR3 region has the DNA TGTGCCAGCAGTCAGAGCGGGAGAAGCGAGCAGTACTTC.

The CDR3 nucleotides are TGTGCCAGCAGCTTAGGCGGGCTACGGAATGAGCAGTTCTTC. It is translated as CASSLGGLRNEQFF. The rearrangement links TRBV13 to TRBJ2-1; D remains ambiguous. Germline CDR1 PRHDT, CDR2 FYEKMQ (reference sequence). V lost 0 bases and J 7 bases, leaving 10 bases between the germline ends. The CDR3 totals 14 residues.